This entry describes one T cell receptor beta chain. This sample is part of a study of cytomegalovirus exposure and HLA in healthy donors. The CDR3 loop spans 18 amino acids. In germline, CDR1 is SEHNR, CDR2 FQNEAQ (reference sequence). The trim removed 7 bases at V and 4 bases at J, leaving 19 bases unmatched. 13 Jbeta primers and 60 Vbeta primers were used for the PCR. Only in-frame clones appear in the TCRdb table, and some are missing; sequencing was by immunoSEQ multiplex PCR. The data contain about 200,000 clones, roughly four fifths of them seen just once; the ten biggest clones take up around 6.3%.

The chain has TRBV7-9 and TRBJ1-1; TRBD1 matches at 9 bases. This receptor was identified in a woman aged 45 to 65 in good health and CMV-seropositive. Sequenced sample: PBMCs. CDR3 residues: CASIQYLIRTGASTEAFF. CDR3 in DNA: TGTGCCAGCATCCAGTACTTGATTAGGACAGGGGCGTCCACTGAAGCTTTCTTT.